The 18 T cell receptor beta chains below all came from one sample that was sequenced in a study of T-cell reconstitution after alpha-beta-depleted transplantation in children. TCRbeta library construction was performed incorporating unique molecular identifiers. TCRdb re-called the PCR reads through MiXCR, storing one row per CDR3 protein. The sample yields about 900,000 distinct CDR3 sequences, less than 30% seen once. The input for sequencing was PBMCs, mostly from graft donor cells, taken 360 days after TCRalphabeta/CD19-depleted stem cell transplant. These receptors were obtained from a boy under two years old who had a stem cell transplant for SCID, so the T cells may come from the graft donor.

The V and J genes are TRBV20-1 and TRBJ2-3; no definite D call. Germline V gene data show CDR1 as DFQATT and CDR2 as SNEGSKA (reference sequence). The CDR3 has 11 amino acids. Trimming took 6 bases from V and 9 from J, leaving 13 bases between them. CDR3 coding DNA: TGCAGTGCCCCCCTAAAGGGCACGCAGTATTTT. This sequence encodes CSAPLKGTQYF.

The chain links TRBV2 to TRBJ1-1, with 7 bases fitting TRBD1. This CDR3 contains 15 residues. CDR1 SNHLY and CDR2 FYNNEI come from the germline V gene. V lost 4 bases and J lost 5; bases outside the gene matches: 10. The CDR3 DNA sequence: TGTGCCAGCAGTGTATTTCAAGGGGGCGGAACTGAAGCTTTCTTT. Amino acid sequence: CASSVFQGGGTEAFF.

The chain recombines TRBV6-5 with TRBJ2-3; TRBD2 aligns across 12 bases. Germline V gene sequence: CDR1 MNHEY, CDR2 SVGAGI. The CDR3 loop spans 16 amino acids. V dropped 4 bases and J dropped 2; count of bases not matched to a gene: 4. CDR3 sequence: CASSSRTSGDTDTQYF. The CDR3 DNA follows: TGTGCCAGCAGTTCCAGGACTAGCGGGGACACAGATACGCAGTATTTT.

In its sample, this clonotype was seen a few times. This chain connects TRBV20-1 to TRBJ2-1, with 7 bases identical to TRBD1. There are 13 residues in the CDR3. Germline CDR1 and CDR2: DFQATT and SNEGSKA (reference sequence). Losses at the gene ends were 0 bases for V and 6 bases for J; bases not matched to a gene: 2. The CDR3 region is CSARDRGLNEQFF. CDR3 DNA: TGCAGTGCTAGAGATAGGGGGCTCAATGAGCAGTTCTTC.

The CDR3 DNA sequence: TGCGCCAGCAGCCAAGAAAGCGCTAGCCACTCCTACGAGCAGTACTTC. Its translation: CASSQESASHSYEQYF. The V and J genes are TRBV4-1 and TRBJ2-7, with D possibly TRBD2 on 5 matching bases. V was trimmed by 0 bases and J by 0 bases, leaving 12 bases between them. In germline, CDR1 is MGHRA, CDR2 YSYEKL. The length of the CDR3 is 16 residues.

The gene calls are TRBV25-1 and TRBJ2-5, with D perhaps matching TRBD1 (6 bases). The CDR3 contains 13 residues. From germline, CDR1 is MGHDK and CDR2 SYGVNS. Trimming left V 5 bases short and J 5 bases short, with 12 bases between. The CDR3, as DNA: TGTGCCAGCAGTTCTCAGGGGTGGGAGACCCAGTACTTC. This sequence encodes CASSSQGWETQYF.

This clonotype appeared a few times. The chain uses TRBV7-9 and TRBJ2-1; D possibly corresponds to TRBD2 (5 bases). Trimming shortened V by 5 bases and J by 7 bases, and 21 bases separated the two germline ends. CDR3 length equals 16 residues. Germline V gene lookup returns CDR1 SEHNR and CDR2 FQNEAQ (reference sequence). As DNA, the CDR3 is TGTGCCAGCAGCCGTAGTGACACGGCCTGGAGGAATGAGCAGTTCTTC. Translated: CASSRSDTAWRNEQFF.

The chain combines TRBV12-3 or TRBV12-4 with TRBJ1-1; TRBD1 aligns across 7 bases. This CDR3 comprises 15 residues. The V segment lost 4 bases and the J segment 0 bases; nucleotides outside the gene matches: 5. The CDR3 spells CASSYGQVMNTEAFF. The CDR3 region has the DNA TGTGCCAGCAGTTATGGACAGGTCATGAACACTGAAGCTTTCTTT.

The V gene is TRBV6-1, the J gene TRBJ1-5; no clear D. CDR1 MNHNS and CDR2 SASEGT come from the germline V gene. The CDR3 is made up of 15 amino acids. Trimming left V 3 bases short and J 0 bases short, with 9 bases between. CDR3 protein: CASSEYFYSNQPQHF. Written as DNA, the CDR3 is TGTGCCAGCAGTGAGTACTTCTATAGCAATCAGCCCCAGCATTTT.

V is TRBV27 and J is TRBJ2-7; 8 bases line up with TRBD2. Germline loops: CDR1 MNHEY, CDR2 SMNVEV (reference sequence). The CDR3 is 14 residues long. The V and J ends lost 4 bases and 4 bases, in that order; junction bases with no gene match: 6. CDR3 nucleotide sequence: TGTGCCAGCAGTTCCCGCCCGGGGGGGTACGAGCAGTACTTC. Translation gives CASSSRPGGYEQYF.

The sample holds a few counts of this clonotype. The chain has TRBV12-3 or TRBV12-4 and TRBJ2-5; D is possibly TRBD2 (7 bases). The ends were cut back, 8 bases at V and 2 bases at J, with 15 bases in the middle. This CDR3 contains 14 residues. CDR3 in amino acids: CASGVGGGQETQYF. CDR3 DNA: TGTGCCAGCGGGGTAGGGGGGGGTCAAGAGACCCAGTACTTC.

The chain carries TRBV20-1 and TRBJ1-2; tentative D call: TRBD1 (6 bases). CDR1 and CDR2 (germline): DFQATT, SNEGSKA (reference sequence). CDR3 length: 13 residues. Trimming took 6 bases from V and 4 from J, leaving 15 bases between them. CDR3 protein: CSALTGAGYGYTF. CDR3 in DNA: TGCAGTGCCTTAACGGGGGCCGGCTATGGCTACACCTTC.

The rearrangement uses TRBV29-1 and TRBJ2-1; weak D call: TRBD1 (5 bases). CDR1 SQVTM and CDR2 ANQGSEA come from the germline V gene. The length of the CDR3 is 15 residues. V was shortened by 5 bases and J by 8 bases, with 22 bases between the two germline ends. CDR3: CSVRGHQRSSYEQFF. DNA for the CDR3: TGCAGCGTTCGTGGACACCAACGGAGCTCTTATGAGCAGTTCTTC.

This clonotype was picked up a small number of times. J is TRBJ2-3 and V is TRBV3-1; tentatively, D is TRBD2 (5 bases). V dropped 2 bases and J dropped 2 bases, with 11 bases sitting between them. Germline CDR1 reads LGHDT; CDR2 reads YNNKEL (reference sequence). This CDR3 spans 15 amino acids. The CDR3 region is CASSQRRAVTDTQYF. In nucleotides, the CDR3 is TGTGCCAGCAGCCAACGGCGGGCGGTCACAGATACGCAGTATTTT.

This sequence joins TRBV5-1 and TRBJ2-4, with D perhaps given as TRBD1 or TRBD2 (5 bases each). The V end was cut by 3 bases, the J end by 0 bases, with 25 bases between. The CDR3 is 20 amino acids. CDR1 SGHRS and CDR2 YFSETQ come from the germline V gene. The CDR3 spells CASSYGNGAVGTKAKNIQYF. The CDR3, as DNA: TGCGCCAGCAGCTATGGCAACGGGGCGGTCGGGACCAAAGCCAAAAACATTCAGTACTTC.

This clonotype was observed many times. This rearrangement joins TRBV12-3 or TRBV12-4 to TRBJ2-7; D is unresolved. The CDR3 is made up of 12 amino acids. V lost 5 bases, J lost 4 bases, and 9 bases lay in between. The CDR3 bases are TGTGCCAGCAGTCCCAACTTGTACGAGCAGTACTTC. It codes for CASSPNLYEQYF.

This clonotype was seen a few times. This chain joins TRBV20-1 and TRBJ2-3, with 8 bases fitting TRBD2. Unmatched junction bases numbered 9, after V lost 3 bases and J lost 4 bases. The germline gives CDR1 DFQATT, CDR2 SNEGSKA (reference sequence). CDR3 length: 15 amino acids. CDR3 bases: TGCAGTGCTAGCTTAGCGGGGCCTGGGGCAGATACGCAGTATTTT. Translation: CSASLAGPGADTQYF.

This chain uses TRBV6-2 or TRBV6-3 with TRBJ1-1; TRBD1 matches at 9 bases. The CDR3 covers 14 residues. With 7 bases clipped from V and 7 bases from J, the junction kept 10 bases outside the gene matches. In germline, CDR1 is MNHEY, CDR2 SVGEGT. The CDR3 DNA follows: TGTGCCAGCAACACAGGGGGCATCGTTGGTGAAGCTTTCTTT. It specifies CASNTGGIVGEAFF.